These 21 T cell receptor beta chains share one sample of origin, sequenced in a study of T-cell reconstitution after alpha-beta-depleted transplantation in children. It was with unique molecular identifiers that the TCRbeta library was prepared. TCRdb recomputed calls from the PCR reads with MiXCR, one row per CDR3 protein. The table records 150,000 to 200,000 distinct CDR3 sequences, approximately 14% of them present only once. Sequencing was performed on PBMCs from the stem cell graft donor, taken from the stem cell graft. These receptors were collected from a human donor who donated a stem cell graft to a child with acute lymphoblastic leukemia.

This clonotype was recorded many times. This chain connects TRBV5-1 to TRBJ2-2; D is possibly TRBD2 (6 bases). Germline-derived CDR1 and CDR2 are SGHRS and YFSETQ. The V gene lost 6 bases and the J gene lost 7 bases, with 13 bases spanning the gap. The CDR3 consists of 13 residues. CDR3 amino acids: CASTASEDGELFF. CDR3 coding DNA: TGCGCCAGCACTGCTAGCGAGGACGGGGAGCTGTTTTTT.

This clonotype was recorded at least ten times. The rearrangement links TRBV12-3 or TRBV12-4 to TRBJ2-2; D remains unclear. The CDR3 consists of 14 residues. Between the trimmed V and J ends, which lost 6 bases and 6 bases, there was a span of 14 bases. CDR3 sequence: CASSPGFGAGELFF. In nucleotides, the CDR3 is TGTGCCAGCAGCCCCGGGTTTGGGGCCGGGGAGCTGTTTTTT.

This CDR3 reads CSARVERGGNQPQHF. CDR3 in DNA: TGCAGTGCCCGCGTGGAGCGGGGGGGCAATCAGCCCCAGCATTTT. The rearrangement joins TRBV20-1 to TRBJ1-5, with a weak D call TRBD1 (5 bases). V was trimmed by 6 bases and J by 2 bases, leaving 17 bases between them. Looked up from germline, CDR1 is DFQATT and CDR2 is SNEGSKA (reference sequence). The CDR3 totals 15 residues.

The chain combines TRBV5-1 with TRBJ1-2; 9 bases fit TRBD1. With 4 bases clipped from V and 12 bases from J, the junction kept 16 bases outside the gene matches. Germline V CDR1 and CDR2: SGHRS, YFSETQ. CDR3 length: 15 residues. In nucleotides, the CDR3 is TGCGCCAGCAGCCCGACAGGGGGGGGGAATAGAGGCGACACCTTC. Translated, it gives CASSPTGGGNRGDTF.

At least ten counts were recorded for this clonotype. The J gene is TRBJ2-3, the V gene TRBV4-1; no definite D call. From germline, CDR1 is MGHRA and CDR2 YSYEKL. The ends were cut back, 4 bases at V and 2 bases at J, with 16 bases in the middle. There are 16 residues in the CDR3. This chain's CDR3 is CASSPLAMGTTDTQYF. CDR3 in DNA: TGCGCCAGCAGCCCCCTGGCAATGGGCACCACAGATACGCAGTATTTT.

This clonotype was counted many times. The rearrangement links TRBV12-3 or TRBV12-4 to TRBJ2-7; D is perhaps TRBD2 (6 bases). Trimming took off 0 bases at V and 6 bases at J, with 9 bases between the two ends. The CDR3 has 13 amino acids. The CDR3 here is CASSLAGGVEQYF. The DNA for the CDR3 is TGTGCCAGCAGTTTAGCGGGGGGAGTCGAGCAGTACTTC.

This clonotype was recorded at least ten times. The chain couples TRBV12-3 or TRBV12-4 to TRBJ2-1, with TRBD1 matching over 11 bases. The CDR3 is made up of 15 amino acids. V lost 7 bases and J lost 6; bases outside the gene matches: 8. CDR3: CASNHGQGAPNEQFF. CDR3 in DNA: TGTGCCAGCAACCATGGACAGGGGGCGCCCAATGAGCAGTTCTTC.

This clonotype came up many times. The gene calls are TRBV20-1 and TRBJ2-5; D gene unclear. V shed 7 bases and J shed 4 bases, with 19 bases lying between them. CDR1 is DFQATT and CDR2 is SNEGSKA in the germline V gene (reference sequence). The CDR3 has 14 amino acids. DNA of the CDR3: TGCAGTGGTCGGCGCTTTGAGCGTGGAGAGACCCAGTACTTC. Translated, it gives CSGRRFERGETQYF.

This clonotype was observed at least ten times. The chain joins TRBV3-1 to TRBJ1-3, with no clear D. Per germline, CDR1 LGHDT and CDR2 YNNKEL (reference sequence). The length of the CDR3 is 15 residues. V was trimmed by 2 bases and J by 0 bases, leaving 8 bases between them. The CDR3 protein is CASSQIGDSGNTIYF. The CDR3 DNA reads as TGTGCCAGCAGCCAAATTGGGGACTCTGGAAACACCATATATTTT.

This clonotype was recorded at least ten times. V usage is TRBV20-1 and J usage is TRBJ2-2; D tentatively reads TRBD1 or TRBD2 (5 bases each). Trimming took 0 bases from V and 6 from J, leaving 5 bases between them. The CDR3 is made up of 12 amino acids. CDR1 DFQATT and CDR2 SNEGSKA come from the germline V gene (reference sequence). The CDR3 sequence: CSAREGPGELFF. The CDR3 DNA sequence: TGCAGTGCTAGAGAGGGACCCGGGGAGCTGTTTTTT.

This clonotype was counted many times. In DNA, the CDR3 is TGCAGTGCTAGAGCCACTTATAGAGATACGCAGTATTTT. Residues: CSARATYRDTQYF. The gene calls are TRBV20-1 and TRBJ2-3; D gene uncertain. Germline V gives CDR1 DFQATT, CDR2 SNEGSKA (reference sequence). The CDR3 runs to 13 residues. The V end lost 1 base, the J end lost 5 bases, and 10 bases lay between the germline ends.

This clonotype was picked up many times. V usage is TRBV11-2 and J usage is TRBJ1-2, with D possibly matching TRBD1 (5 bases). There are 15 residues in the CDR3. The V gene's germline CDR1 is SGHAT and CDR2 FQNNGV. The V gene lost 4 bases and the J gene lost 3 bases, with 15 bases spanning the gap. In DNA form, the CDR3 reads TGTGCCAGCAGCTCCCGGAAAGGGACGCACTATGGCTACACCTTC. It specifies CASSSRKGTHYGYTF.

The table lists this clonotype with many counts. The chain employs TRBV6-5 and TRBJ1-6; no clear D. From germline, CDR1 is MNHEY and CDR2 SVGAGI. The CDR3 has 17 amino acids. Trimming took 2 bases from V and 8 from J, leaving 19 bases between them. The CDR3 DNA is TGTGCCAGCAGTTACCGAACGACAACGGGCGACGATTCACCCCTCCACTTT. It translates to CASSYRTTTGDDSPLHF.

This clonotype was seen ten or more times. The chain has TRBV12-3 or TRBV12-4 and TRBJ1-4; 7 bases agree with TRBD1. This CDR3 contains 16 residues. The trim removed 8 bases at V and 6 bases at J, leaving 15 bases unmatched. The CDR3 DNA reads as TGTGCCAGCCGATATATAAAGACAGGGTCGGATGAAAAACTGTTTTTT. It specifies CASRYIKTGSDEKLFF.

The chain recombines TRBV5-1 with TRBJ1-2; no definite D call. The CDR3 is 13 amino acids. The V end lost 4 bases, the J end lost 6 bases, and 13 bases lay between the germline ends. In germline, CDR1 is SGHRS, CDR2 YFSETQ. The CDR3: CASSPPRADGYTF. The CDR3 DNA reads TGCGCCAGCAGCCCCCCCCGGGCTGATGGCTACACCTTC.

This clonotype was picked up many times. The chain links TRBV12-3 or TRBV12-4 to TRBJ2-1, with TRBD2 matching over 11 bases. The V and J ends lost 4 bases and 3 bases, in that order; junction bases with no gene match: 2. CDR3 length: 15 amino acids. As DNA, the CDR3 is TGTGCCAGCAGTTCGGGACTAGCGGTCTACAATGAGCAGTTCTTC. Its protein product is CASSSGLAVYNEQFF.

This clonotype was recorded at least ten times. The chain couples TRBV10-3 to TRBJ1-1; D not certain. The CDR3 sequence is 13 residues long. V lost 8 bases, J lost 1 base, and 11 bases lay in between. The V gene's germline CDR1 is ENHRY and CDR2 SYGVKD. CDR3 nucleotides: TGTGCCATCGGATGGACGGGGAACACTGAAGCTTTCTTT. It encodes CAIGWTGNTEAFF.

This clonotype was seen more than once but under ten times. This chain links TRBV5-1 with TRBJ2-5; D might be TRBD2 (6 bases). CDR3 length equals 14 residues. In germline, CDR1 is SGHRS, CDR2 YFSETQ. V lost 4 bases and J lost 2, with 12 bases in between. CDR3: CASSVLSGQETQYF. The CDR3 bases are TGCGCCAGCAGCGTACTTAGCGGTCAAGAGACCCAGTACTTC.

This clonotype came up many times. The genes are TRBV29-1 and TRBJ2-5, with 8 bases aligning to TRBD1. J gave up 5 bases and V 4 bases, and 6 bases lay outside the gene matches. The CDR3 runs to 13 residues. CDR1 is SQVTM and CDR2 is ANQGSEA in the germline V gene. In DNA, the CDR3 is TGCAGCGTTGGGACAGGGCCGGGCGAGACCCAGTACTTC. Protein: CSVGTGPGETQYF.

This clonotype was observed a handful of times. The chain employs TRBV5-4 and TRBJ1-2, with 7 positions matching TRBD1. The germline V gene encodes CDR1 SGHNT and CDR2 YYREEE (reference sequence). After removal of 4 bases from V and 4 bases from J, the junction contained 4 bases not matched to a gene. CDR3 length: 13 amino acids. The chain's CDR3 is CASSPGQIYGYTF. CDR3 coding DNA: TGTGCCAGCAGCCCGGGACAGATCTATGGCTACACCTTC.

This clonotype was detected only a few times. This chain connects TRBV5-1 to TRBJ2-2, with D possibly being TRBD1 (6 bases). CDR1 SGHRS and CDR2 YFSETQ come from the germline V gene. The V end was cut by 0 bases, the J end by 4 bases, with 13 bases between. This CDR3 contains 16 residues. The CDR3 coding sequence is TGCGCCAGCAGCTTGGGCCTTGGGGGCCCCACCGGGGAGCTGTTTTTT. This encodes CASSLGLGGPTGELFF. The whole variable domain, filled in from reference TRBV5-1 and TRBJ2-2, reads KAGVTQTPRYLIKTRGQQVTLSCSPISGHRSVSWYQQTPGQGLQFLFEYFSETQRNKGNFPGRFSGRQFSNSRSEMNVSTLELGDSALYLCASSLGLGGPTGELFFGEGSRLTVL.